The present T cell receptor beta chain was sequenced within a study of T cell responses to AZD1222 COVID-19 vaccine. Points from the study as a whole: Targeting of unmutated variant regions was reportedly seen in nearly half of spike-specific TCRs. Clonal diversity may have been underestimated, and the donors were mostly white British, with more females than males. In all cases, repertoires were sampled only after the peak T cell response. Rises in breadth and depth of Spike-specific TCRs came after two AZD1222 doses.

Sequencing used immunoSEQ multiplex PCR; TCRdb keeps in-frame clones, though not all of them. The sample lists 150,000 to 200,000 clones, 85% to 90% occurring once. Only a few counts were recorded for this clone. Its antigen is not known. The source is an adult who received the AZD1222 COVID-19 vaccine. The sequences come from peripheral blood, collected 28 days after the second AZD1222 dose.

The CDR3 DNA reads TGCGCCAGCAGCTCAGGACTCCTCGGTCCTGACGAGCAGTACTTC. It is translated as CASSSGLLGPDEQYF. This chain connects TRBV5-1 to TRBJ2-7, with D maybe TRBD2 (5 bases). Germline CDR1 reads SGHRS; CDR2 reads YFSETQ. V lost 3 bases and J lost 5, with 18 bases in between. The CDR3 length is 15 residues. Full variable domain (outside the CDR3, taken from reference TRBV5-1 and TRBJ2-7): KAGVTQTPRYLIKTRGQQVTLSCSPISGHRSVSWYQQTPGQGLQFLFEYFSETQRNKGNFPGRFSGRQFSNSRSEMNVSTLELGDSALYLCASSSGLLGPDEQYFGPGTRLTVT.